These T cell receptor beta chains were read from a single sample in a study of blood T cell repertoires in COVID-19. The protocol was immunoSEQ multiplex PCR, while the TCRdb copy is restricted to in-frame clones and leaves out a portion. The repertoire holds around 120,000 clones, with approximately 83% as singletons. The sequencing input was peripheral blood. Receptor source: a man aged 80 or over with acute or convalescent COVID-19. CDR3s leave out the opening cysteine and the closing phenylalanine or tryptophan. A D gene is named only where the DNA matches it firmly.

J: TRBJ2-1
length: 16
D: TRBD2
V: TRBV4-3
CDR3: ASSQEGLAGEMGNEQF

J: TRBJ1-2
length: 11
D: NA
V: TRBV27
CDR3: ASSLRGNYGYT

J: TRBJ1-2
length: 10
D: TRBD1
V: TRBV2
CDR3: ASRGGFIGYT

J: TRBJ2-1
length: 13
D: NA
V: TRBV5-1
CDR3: ASSLVGSGVNEQF

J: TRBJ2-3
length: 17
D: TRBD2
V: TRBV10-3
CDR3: AIRTSGSPKQTSTDTQY

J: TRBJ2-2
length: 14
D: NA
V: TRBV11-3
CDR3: ASSLGGIGNTGELF

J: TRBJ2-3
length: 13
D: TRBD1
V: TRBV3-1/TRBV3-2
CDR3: ASTPRDRASDTQY

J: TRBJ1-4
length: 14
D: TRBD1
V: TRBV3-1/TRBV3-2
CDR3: ASSPGQAATNEKLF

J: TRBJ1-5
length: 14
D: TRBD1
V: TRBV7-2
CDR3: ASSTGGTGADQPQH

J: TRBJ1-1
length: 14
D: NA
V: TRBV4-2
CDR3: ASSYGWGDGETEAF

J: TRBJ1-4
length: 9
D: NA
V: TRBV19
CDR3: ASEDREKLF

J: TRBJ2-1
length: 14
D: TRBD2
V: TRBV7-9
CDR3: ASSLEWLADYNEQF

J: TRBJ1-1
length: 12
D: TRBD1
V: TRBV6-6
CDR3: ASREQGARTEAF

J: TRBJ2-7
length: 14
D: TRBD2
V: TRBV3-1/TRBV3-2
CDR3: ASSPHTSGRAVEQY

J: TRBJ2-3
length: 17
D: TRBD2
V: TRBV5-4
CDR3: ASSLAVSPSGRFADTQY

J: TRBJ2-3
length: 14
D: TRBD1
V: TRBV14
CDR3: ASSLRMGQGTDTQY

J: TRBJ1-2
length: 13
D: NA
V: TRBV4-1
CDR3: ASSQDRDRLRGYT

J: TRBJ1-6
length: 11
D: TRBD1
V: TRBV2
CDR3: ASSGQGRSPLH

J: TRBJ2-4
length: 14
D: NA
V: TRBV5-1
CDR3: ASSSNILAAKNIQY

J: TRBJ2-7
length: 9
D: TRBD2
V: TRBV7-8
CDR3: ASSSGTTKY

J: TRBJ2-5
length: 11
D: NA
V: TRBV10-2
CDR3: ASSGTSQETQY

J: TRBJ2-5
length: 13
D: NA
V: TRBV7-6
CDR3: ASSLSGQAQETQY